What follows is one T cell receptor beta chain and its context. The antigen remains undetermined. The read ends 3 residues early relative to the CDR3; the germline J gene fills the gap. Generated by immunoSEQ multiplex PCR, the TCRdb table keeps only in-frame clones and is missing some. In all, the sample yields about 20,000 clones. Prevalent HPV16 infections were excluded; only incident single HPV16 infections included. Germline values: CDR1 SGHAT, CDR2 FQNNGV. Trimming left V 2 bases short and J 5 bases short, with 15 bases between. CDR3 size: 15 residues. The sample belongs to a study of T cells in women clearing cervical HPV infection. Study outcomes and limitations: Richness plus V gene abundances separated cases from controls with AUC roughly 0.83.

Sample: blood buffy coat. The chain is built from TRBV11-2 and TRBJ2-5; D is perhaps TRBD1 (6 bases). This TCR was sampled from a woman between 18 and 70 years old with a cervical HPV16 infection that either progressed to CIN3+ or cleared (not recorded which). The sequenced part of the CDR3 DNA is TGTGCCAGCAGCTTACAGGGGCAGGTGGGGGAGACC. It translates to CASSLQGQVGET. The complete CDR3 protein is CASSLQGQVGETQYF.